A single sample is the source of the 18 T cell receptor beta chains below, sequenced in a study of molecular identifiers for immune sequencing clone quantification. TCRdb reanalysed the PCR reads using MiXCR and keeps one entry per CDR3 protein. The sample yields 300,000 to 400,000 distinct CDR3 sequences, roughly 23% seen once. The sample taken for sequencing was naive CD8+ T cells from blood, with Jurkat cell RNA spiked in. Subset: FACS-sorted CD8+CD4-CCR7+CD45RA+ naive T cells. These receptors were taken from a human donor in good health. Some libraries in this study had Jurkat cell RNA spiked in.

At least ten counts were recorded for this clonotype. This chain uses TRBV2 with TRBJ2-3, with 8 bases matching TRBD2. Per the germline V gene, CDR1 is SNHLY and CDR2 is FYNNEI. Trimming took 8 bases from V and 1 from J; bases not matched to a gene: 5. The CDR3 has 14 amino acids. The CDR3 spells CASPGTRGTDTQYF. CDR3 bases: TGTGCCAGCCCCGGGACTAGAGGCACAGATACGCAGTATTTT.

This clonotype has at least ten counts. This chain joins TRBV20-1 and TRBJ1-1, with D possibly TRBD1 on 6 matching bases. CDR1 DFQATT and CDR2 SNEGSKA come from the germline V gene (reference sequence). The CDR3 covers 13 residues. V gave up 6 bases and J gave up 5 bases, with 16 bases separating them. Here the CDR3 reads CSASQGGGTEAFF. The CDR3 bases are TGCAGTGCCTCTCAGGGAGGGGGGACTGAAGCTTTCTTT.

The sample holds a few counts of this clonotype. This CDR3 is CASSIDPGGISEQYF. CDR3 in DNA: TGTGCCAGTAGTATAGATCCGGGGGGAATCAGCGAGCAGTACTTC. This chain connects TRBV19 to TRBJ2-7; 7 bases match TRBD2. The germline V gene has CDR1 LNHDA and CDR2 SQIVND (reference sequence). The CDR3 loop spans 15 amino acids. V trimming: 0 bases; J trimming: 6 bases; junction bases outside the gene matches: 8.

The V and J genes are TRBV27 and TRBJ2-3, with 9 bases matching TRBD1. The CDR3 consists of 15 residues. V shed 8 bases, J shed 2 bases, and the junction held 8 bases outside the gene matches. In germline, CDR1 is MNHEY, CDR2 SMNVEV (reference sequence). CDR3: CASSRGTGNTDTQYF. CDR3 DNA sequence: TGTGCCAGCTCCCGGGGGACAGGGAACACAGATACGCAGTATTTT.

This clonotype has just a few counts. CDR3 bases: TGCGCCAGCAGCCAAGAACGGGGGGGCGAGCAGTACTTC. This sequence encodes CASSQERGGEQYF. V and J are TRBV4-1 and TRBJ2-7; 8 nucleotides agree with TRBD2. CDR1 MGHRA and CDR2 YSYEKL come from the germline V gene. The CDR3 is 13 residues long. V shed 0 bases, J shed 6 bases, and the junction held 1 base outside the gene matches.

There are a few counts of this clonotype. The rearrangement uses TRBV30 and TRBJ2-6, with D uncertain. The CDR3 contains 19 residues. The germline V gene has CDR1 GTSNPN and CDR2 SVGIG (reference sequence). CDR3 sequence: CAQLAVVSTVLSGANVLTF. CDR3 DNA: TGTGCGCAACTCGCCGTCGTCAGCACAGTACTCTCTGGGGCCAACGTCCTGACTTTC.

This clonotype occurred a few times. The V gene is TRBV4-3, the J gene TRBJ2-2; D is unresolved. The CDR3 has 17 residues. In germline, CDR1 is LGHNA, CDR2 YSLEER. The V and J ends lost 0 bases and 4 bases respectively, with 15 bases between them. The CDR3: CASSQDRTGLITGELFF. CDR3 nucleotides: TGCGCCAGCAGCCAAGATAGGACCGGATTGATCACCGGGGAGCTGTTTTTT.

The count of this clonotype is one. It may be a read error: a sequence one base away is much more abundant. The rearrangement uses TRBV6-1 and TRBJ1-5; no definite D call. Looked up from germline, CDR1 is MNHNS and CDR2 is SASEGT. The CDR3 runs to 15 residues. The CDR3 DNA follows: TGTGGCAGCAGTGAATATGCAGCTAGCAATCAGCCCCAGCATTTT. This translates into CGSSEYAASNQPQHF.

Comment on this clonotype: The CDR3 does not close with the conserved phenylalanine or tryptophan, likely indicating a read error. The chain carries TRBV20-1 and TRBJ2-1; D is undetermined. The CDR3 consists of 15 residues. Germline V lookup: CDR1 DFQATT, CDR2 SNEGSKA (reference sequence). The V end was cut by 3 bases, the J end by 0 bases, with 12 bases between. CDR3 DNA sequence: TGCAGTGCTAGTGTTGTCGGGTTCTCCTACAATGAGCAGTTCTCC. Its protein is CSASVVGFSYNEQFS.

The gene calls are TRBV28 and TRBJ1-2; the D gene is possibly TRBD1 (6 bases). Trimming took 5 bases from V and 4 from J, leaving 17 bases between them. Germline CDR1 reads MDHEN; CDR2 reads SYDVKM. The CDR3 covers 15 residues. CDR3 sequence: CASSPYAGASYGYTF. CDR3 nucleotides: TGTGCCAGCAGTCCCTATGCGGGGGCGAGCTATGGCTACACCTTC.

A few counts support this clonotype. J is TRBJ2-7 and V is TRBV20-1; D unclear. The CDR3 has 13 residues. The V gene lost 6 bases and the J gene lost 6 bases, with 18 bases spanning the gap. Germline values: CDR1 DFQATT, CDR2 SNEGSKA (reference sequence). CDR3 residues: CSAFPPLVVEQYF. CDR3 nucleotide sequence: TGCAGTGCGTTCCCCCCCCTCGTCGTCGAGCAGTACTTC.

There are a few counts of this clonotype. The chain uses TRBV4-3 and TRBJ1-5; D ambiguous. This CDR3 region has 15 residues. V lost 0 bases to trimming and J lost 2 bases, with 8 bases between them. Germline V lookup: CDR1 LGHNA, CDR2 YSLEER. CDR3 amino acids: CASSQDTAGNQPQHF. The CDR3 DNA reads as TGCGCCAGCAGCCAAGATACGGCGGGCAATCAGCCCCAGCATTTT.

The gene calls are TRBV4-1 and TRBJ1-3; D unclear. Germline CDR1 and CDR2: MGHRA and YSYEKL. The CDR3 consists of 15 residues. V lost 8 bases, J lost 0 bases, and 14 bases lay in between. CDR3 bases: TGCGCCAGCCGCGTAGACGTTTACTCTGGAAACACCATATATTTT. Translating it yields CASRVDVYSGNTIYF.

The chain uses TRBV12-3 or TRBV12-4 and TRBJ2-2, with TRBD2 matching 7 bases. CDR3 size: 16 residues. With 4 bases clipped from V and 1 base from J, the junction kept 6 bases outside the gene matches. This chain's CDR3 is CASSYLRERNTGELFF. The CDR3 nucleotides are TGTGCCAGCAGTTATTTGCGGGAGAGGAACACCGGGGAGCTGTTTTTT.

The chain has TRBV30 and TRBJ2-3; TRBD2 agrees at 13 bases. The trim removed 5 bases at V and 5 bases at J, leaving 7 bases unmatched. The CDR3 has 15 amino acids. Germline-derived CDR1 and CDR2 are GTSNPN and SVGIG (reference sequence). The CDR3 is CAWDTSGGAGDTQYF. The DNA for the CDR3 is TGTGCCTGGGATACTAGCGGGGGGGCCGGAGATACGCAGTATTTT.

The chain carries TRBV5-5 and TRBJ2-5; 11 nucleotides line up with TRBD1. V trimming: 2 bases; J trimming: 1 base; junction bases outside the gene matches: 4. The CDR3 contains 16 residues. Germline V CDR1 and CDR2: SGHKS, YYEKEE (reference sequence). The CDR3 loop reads CASSFRTGGPQETQYF. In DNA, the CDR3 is TGTGCCAGCAGCTTTAGGACAGGGGGCCCCCAAGAGACCCAGTACTTC.

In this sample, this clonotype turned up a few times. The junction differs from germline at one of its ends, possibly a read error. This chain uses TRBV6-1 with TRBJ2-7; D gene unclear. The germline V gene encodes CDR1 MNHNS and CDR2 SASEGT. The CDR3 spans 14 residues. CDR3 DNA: TGTGCCAGCAGTGAATACGAAAATATCTACAAGCAGTACTTC. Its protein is CASSEYENIYKQYF.

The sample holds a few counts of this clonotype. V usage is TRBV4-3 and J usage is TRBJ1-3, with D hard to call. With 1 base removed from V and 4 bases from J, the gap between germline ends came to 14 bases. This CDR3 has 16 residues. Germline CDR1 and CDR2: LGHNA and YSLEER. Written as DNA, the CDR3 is TGCGCCAGCAGCCAAGTCTCGACGGGCAAAGGAAACACCATATATTTT. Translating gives CASSQVSTGKGNTIYF.